This TCR beta chain was observed in a study of T-cell reconstitution after alpha-beta-depleted transplantation in children. With V trimmed by 5 bases and J by 14 bases, 6 bases remained unmatched. CDR1 and CDR2 from the germline V gene are DFQATT and SNEGSKA (reference sequence). This CDR3 spans 10 amino acids. A TCRbeta library incorporating unique molecular identifiers was prepared. One entry per CDR3 protein, called by TCRdb with MiXCR from the PCR reads. This sample has hundreds of thousands of distinct CDR3 sequences; roughly 17% occur once, and the top ten carry over 0.95%. The material was PBMCs from the stem cell graft donor, obtained from the stem cell graft. The sequence derives from a human donor who donated a stem cell graft to a child with acute myeloid leukemia. This chain joins TRBV20-1 and TRBJ2-4; TRBD2 matches at 7 bases. The CDR3 nucleotides read TGCAGTGCTGGGGGGACTAATAAGTACTTC. As protein: CSAGGTNKYF.